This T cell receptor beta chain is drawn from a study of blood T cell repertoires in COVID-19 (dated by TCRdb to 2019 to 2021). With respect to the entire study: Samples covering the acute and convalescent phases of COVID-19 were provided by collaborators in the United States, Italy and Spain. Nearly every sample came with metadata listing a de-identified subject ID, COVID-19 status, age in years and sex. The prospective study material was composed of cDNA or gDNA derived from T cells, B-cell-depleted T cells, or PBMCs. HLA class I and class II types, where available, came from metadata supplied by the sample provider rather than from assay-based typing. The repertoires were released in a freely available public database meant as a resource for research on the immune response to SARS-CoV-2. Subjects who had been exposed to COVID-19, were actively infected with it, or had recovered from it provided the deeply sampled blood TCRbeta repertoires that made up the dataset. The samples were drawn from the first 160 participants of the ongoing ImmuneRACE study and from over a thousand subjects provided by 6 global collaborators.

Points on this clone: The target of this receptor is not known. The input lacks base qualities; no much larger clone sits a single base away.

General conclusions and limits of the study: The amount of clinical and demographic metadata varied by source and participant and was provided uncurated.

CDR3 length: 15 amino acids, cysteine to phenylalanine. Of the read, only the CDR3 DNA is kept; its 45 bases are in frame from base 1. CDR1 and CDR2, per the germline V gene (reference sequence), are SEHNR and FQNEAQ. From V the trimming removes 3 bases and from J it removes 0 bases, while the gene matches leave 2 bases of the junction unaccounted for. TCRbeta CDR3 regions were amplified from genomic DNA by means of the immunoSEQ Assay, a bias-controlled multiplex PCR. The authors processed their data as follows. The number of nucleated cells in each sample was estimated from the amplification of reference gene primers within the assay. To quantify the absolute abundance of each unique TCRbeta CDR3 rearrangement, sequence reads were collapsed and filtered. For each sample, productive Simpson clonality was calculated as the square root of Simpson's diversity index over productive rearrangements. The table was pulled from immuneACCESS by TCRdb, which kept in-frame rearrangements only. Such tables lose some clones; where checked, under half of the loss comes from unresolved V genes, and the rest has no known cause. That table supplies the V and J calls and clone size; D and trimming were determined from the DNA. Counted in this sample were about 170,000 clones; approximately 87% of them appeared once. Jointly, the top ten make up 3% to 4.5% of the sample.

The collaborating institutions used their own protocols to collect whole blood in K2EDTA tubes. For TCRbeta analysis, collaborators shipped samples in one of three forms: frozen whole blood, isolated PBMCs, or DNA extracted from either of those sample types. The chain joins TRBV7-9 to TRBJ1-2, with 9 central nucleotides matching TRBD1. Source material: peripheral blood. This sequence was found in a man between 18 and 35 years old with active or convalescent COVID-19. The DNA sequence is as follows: TGTGCCAGCAGCTTCGGACAGGGGACTAACTATGGCTACACCTTC. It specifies CASSFGQGTNYGYTF.